A single sample is the source of the 7 T cell receptor beta chains below, sequenced in a study of T cell clonotyping in hematopoietic cell transplantation. The table came from immunoSEQ multiplex PCR; TCRdb's copy has only in-frame clones and leaves some out. The sample lists roughly 3,000 clones, around 63% occurring once. Sequenced here: peripheral blood mononuclear cells, sampled 30 days after allogeneic stem cell transplant. The receptors here all came from a female patient between 30 and 45 years old who had an allogeneic stem cell transplant, so T cells may come from the graft donor. Some clones in this sample may be carry-over from other donors' samples.

The gene calls are TRBV6-1 and TRBJ1-5; TRBD1 might be the D (5 bases). V was clipped by 6 bases and J by 4 bases, with 16 bases between them. Germline-derived CDR1 and CDR2 are MNHNS and SASEGT. CDR3 length: 15 amino acids. The CDR3 nucleotides read TGTGCCAGCAGGGAGCAGGGTGGGGGGAATCAGCCCCAGCATTTT. Protein: CASREQGGGNQPQHF.

The sample holds a few counts of this clone. V and J are TRBV29-1 and TRBJ2-7, with TRBD1 matching 8 bases. The V segment lost 6 bases and the J segment 3 bases; nucleotides outside the gene matches: 1. The CDR3 spans 11 residues. Germline loops: CDR1 SQVTM, CDR2 ANQGSEA. The chain's CDR3 is CSVDRGYEQYF. The CDR3 nucleotides read TGCAGCGTAGACAGGGGCTACGAGCAGTACTTC.

This sequence joins TRBV7-8 and TRBJ2-3, with D unresolved. CDR1 is SGHVS and CDR2 is FQNEAQ in the germline V gene. Trimming removed 3 bases from V and 3 bases from J, with 13 bases in between. This CDR3 has 15 amino acids. The CDR3 spells CASSFSPGRTDTQYF. CDR3 in DNA: TGTGCCAGCAGCTTTTCCCCCGGTCGGACAGATACGCAGTATTTT.

This chain joins TRBV18 and TRBJ2-2, with a possible D match to TRBD1 (6 bases). CDR3 length equals 15 residues. Trimming took 1 base from V and 6 from J, leaving 12 bases between them. The germline V gene encodes CDR1 KGHSH and CDR2 LQKENI. The CDR3 nucleotides read TGTGCCAGCTCACCACGGGACACCTCAGCCGGGGAGCTGTTTTTT. Translating gives CASSPRDTSAGELFF.

V is TRBV7-9 and J is TRBJ1-4; TRBD1 matches 9 bases. Per germline, CDR1 SEHNR and CDR2 FQNEAQ (reference sequence). V gave up 5 bases and J gave up 8 bases; unmatched junction bases: 12. CDR3 length: 16 amino acids. The CDR3 reads CASSQITGGEMEKLFF. The CDR3 DNA sequence: TGTGCCAGCAGCCAGATCACAGGGGGCGAAATGGAAAAACTGTTTTTT.

This clone was seen a handful of times. V gene TRBV12-2 combines with J gene TRBJ2-4; the table's TRBD2 call for D was not verified on the DNA. TRBV12-2 is reported as a pseudogene. CDR3 length: 17 amino acids. The DNA of the CDR3 is TGTGCAAGTCGCCCAAGCGGTAGCGGGAGGGCCAAAAACATTCAGTACTTC. This codes for CASRPSGSGRAKNIQYF.

In its sample, this clone was seen a few times. The chain joins TRBV5-1 to TRBJ2-3; no definite D call. In germline, CDR1 is SGHRS, CDR2 YFSETQ. CDR3 length equals 14 residues. Deletions cut 0 bases from V and 6 bases from J, with 11 bases between. Here the CDR3 reads CASSLGLSPDTQYF. The CDR3 DNA sequence: TGCGCCAGCAGCTTGGGACTTTCCCCGGATACGCAGTATTTT.